This TCR beta chain was retrieved from a study of PD-1 blockade in mismatch repair-deficient tumors. Background on the study: Enrolled about 2013-2016, patients had progressing, pretreated mismatch repair-deficient cancers of about a dozen types.

Assay: immunoSEQ multiplex PCR; the TCRdb copy retains only in-frame clones and omits some. The top ten hold 2.5% to 4% of the sample, which has approximately 50,000 clones, around four fifths seen once. In this sample, this clone turned up a few times. The length of the CDR3 is 15 residues. V dropped 2 bases and J dropped 3; count of bases not matched to a gene: 1. The germline CDR1 and CDR2 sequences are SEHNR and FQNEAQ (reference sequence). The genes are TRBV7-9 and TRBJ2-6; 7 nucleotides line up with TRBD2. The origin of this receptor is an adult with mismatch repair-deficient cancer. Sample: peripheral blood, taken 4 weeks after starting pembrolizumab. CDR3 DNA sequence: TGTGCCAGCAGCTTATCGGGGGGTGGGGCCAACGTCCTGACTTTC. This translates into CASSLSGGGANVLTF.